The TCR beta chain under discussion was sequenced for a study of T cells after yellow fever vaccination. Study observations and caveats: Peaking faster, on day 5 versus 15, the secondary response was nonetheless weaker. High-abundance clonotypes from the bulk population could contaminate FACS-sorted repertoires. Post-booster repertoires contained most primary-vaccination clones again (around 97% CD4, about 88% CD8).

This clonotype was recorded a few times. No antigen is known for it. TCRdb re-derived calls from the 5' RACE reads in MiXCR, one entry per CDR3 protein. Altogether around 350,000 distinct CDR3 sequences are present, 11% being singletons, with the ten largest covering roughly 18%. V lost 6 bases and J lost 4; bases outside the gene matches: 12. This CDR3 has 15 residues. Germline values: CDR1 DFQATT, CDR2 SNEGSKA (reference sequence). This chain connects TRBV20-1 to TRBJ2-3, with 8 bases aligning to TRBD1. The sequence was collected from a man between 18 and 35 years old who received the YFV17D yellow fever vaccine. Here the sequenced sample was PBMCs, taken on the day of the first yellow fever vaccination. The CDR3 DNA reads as TGCAGTGCAACACCTCCCAGGGGGCACGCAGATACGCAGTATTTT. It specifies CSATPPRGHADTQYF.